This section outlines one TCR beta chain sequence together with its context. The antigen is undetermined. Healthy HIV-negative adults without recent acute infections or vaccinations served as donors. This record comes from a study of shared clonotypes between healthy human individuals. Study-level findings and limits: Only blood was sampled; tissue repertoires likely differ. In having few donors, the study represented limited genetic and exposure-history diversity.

Authors' processing steps: Junction-only immunoSEQ sequences carried no quality scores, so filtering differed. Only in-frame clones appear in the TCRdb table, and some are missing; sequencing was by immunoSEQ multiplex PCR. That table is the source of V, J and clone size, and D and trimming were worked out from the DNA. The table lists about 480,000 clones, roughly 85% of them singletons. The sample comprised PBMCs. This clonotype was sampled from a woman aged 40 to 49 in good health. Some clones in this sample may be carry-over from other donors' samples.

As DNA, the CDR3 is TGTGCCAGTAGTAGACCCGGGGTCGAGACCCAGTACTTC. Translated: CASSRPGVETQYF. This chain connects TRBV19 to TRBJ2-5; perhaps TRBD2 as D (5 bases). The CDR3 length is 13 residues. Germline V gene lookup returns CDR1 LNHDA and CDR2 SQIVND (reference sequence). V lost 4 bases, J lost 5 bases, and 11 bases lay in between. Looking up the rest from reference TRBV19 and TRBJ2-5 gives the full variable domain: DGGITQSPKYLFRKEGQNVTLSCEQNLNHDAMYWYRQDPGQGLRLIYYSQIVNDFQKGDIAEGYSVSREKKESFPLTVTSAQKNPTAFYLCASSRPGVETQYFGPGTRLLVL.